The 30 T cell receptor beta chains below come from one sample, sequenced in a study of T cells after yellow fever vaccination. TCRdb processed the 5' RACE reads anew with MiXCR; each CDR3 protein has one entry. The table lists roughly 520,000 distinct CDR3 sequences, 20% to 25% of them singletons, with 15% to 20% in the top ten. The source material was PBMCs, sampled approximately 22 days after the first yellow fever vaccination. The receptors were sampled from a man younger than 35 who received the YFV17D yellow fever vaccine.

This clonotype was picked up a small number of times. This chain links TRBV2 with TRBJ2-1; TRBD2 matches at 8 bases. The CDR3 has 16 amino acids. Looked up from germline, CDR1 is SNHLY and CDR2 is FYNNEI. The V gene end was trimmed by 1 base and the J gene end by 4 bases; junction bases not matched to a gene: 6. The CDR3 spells CASSEVWRGAYNEQFF. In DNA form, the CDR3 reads TGTGCCAGCAGTGAAGTATGGCGGGGGGCATACAATGAGCAGTTCTTC.

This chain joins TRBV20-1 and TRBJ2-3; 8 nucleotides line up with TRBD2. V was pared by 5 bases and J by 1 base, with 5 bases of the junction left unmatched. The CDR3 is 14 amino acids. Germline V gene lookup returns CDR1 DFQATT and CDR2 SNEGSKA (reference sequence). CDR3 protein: CSAPSAGGTDTQYF. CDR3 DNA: TGCAGTGCTCCCTCAGCGGGGGGCACAGATACGCAGTATTTT.

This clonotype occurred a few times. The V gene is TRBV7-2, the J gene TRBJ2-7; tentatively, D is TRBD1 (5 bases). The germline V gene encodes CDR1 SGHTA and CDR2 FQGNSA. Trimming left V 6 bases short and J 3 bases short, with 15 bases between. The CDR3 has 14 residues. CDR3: CASSRQGSGYEQYF. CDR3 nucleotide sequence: TGTGCCAGCAGTCGTCAGGGATCCGGCTACGAGCAGTACTTC. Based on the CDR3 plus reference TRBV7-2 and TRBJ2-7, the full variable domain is GAGVSQSPSNKVTEKGKDVELRCDPISGHTALYWYRQSLGQGLEFLIYFQGNSAPDKSGLPSDRFSAERTGGSVSTLTIQRTQQEDSAVYLCASSRQGSGYEQYFGPGTRLTVT.

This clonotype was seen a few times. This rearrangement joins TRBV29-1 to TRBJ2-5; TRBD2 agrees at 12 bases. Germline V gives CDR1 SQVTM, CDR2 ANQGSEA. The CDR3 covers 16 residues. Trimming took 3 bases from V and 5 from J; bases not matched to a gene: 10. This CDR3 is CSVEGSSGGAWETQYF. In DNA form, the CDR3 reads TGCAGCGTTGAGGGGTCTAGCGGGGGGGCTTGGGAGACCCAGTACTTC.

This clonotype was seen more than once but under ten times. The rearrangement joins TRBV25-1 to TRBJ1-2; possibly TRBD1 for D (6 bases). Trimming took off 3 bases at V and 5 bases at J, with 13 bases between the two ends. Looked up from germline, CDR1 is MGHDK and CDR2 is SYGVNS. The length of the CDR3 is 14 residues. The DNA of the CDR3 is TGTGCCAGCAGTGAGGCAGGGGTGGCTTATGGCTACACCTTC. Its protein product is CASSEAGVAYGYTF.

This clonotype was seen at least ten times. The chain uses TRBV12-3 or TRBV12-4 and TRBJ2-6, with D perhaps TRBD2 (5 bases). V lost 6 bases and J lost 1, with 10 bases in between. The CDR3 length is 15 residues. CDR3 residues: CASSPGKSGANVLTF. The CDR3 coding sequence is TGTGCCAGCAGCCCCGGGAAGTCTGGGGCCAACGTCCTGACTTTC.

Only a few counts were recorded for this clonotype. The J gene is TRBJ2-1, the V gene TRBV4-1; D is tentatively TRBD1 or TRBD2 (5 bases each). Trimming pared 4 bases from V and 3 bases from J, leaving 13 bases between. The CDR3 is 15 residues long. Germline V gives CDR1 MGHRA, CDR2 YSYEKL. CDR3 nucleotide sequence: TGCGCCAGCAGCCCCGTGAGGGGCGGCTACAATGAGCAGTTCTTC. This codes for CASSPVRGGYNEQFF.

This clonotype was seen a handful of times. The DNA for the CDR3 is TGTGCCAGCAGCTCACAGGGTACCAATAATTCACCCCTCCACTTT. As protein: CASSSQGTNNSPLHF. This chain connects TRBV2 to TRBJ1-6, with D maybe TRBD1 (6 bases). Germline V gives CDR1 SNHLY, CDR2 FYNNEI. This CDR3 is 15 amino acids long. Trimming shortened V by 6 bases and J by 5 bases, and 14 bases separated the two germline ends. Drawing the rest from reference TRBV2 and TRBJ1-6, the complete variable domain is EPEVTQTPSHQVTQMGQEVILRCVPISNHLYFYWYRQILGQKVEFLVSFYNNEISEKSEIFDDQFSVERPDGSNFTLKIRSTKLEDSAMYFCASSSQGTNNSPLHFGNGTRLTVT.

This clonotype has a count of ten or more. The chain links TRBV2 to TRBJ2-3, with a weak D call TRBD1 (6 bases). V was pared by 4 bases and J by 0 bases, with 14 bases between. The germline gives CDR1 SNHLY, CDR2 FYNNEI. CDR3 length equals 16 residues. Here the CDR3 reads CASSGPRGASTDTQYF. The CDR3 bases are TGTGCCAGCAGTGGACCCAGGGGTGCAAGCACAGATACGCAGTATTTT.

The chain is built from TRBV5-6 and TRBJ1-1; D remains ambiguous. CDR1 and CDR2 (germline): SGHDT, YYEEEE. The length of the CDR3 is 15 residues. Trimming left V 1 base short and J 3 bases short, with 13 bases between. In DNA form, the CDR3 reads TGTGCCAGCAGCTTGCGGCCGGGGATGGACACTGAAGCTTTCTTT. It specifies CASSLRPGMDTEAFF.

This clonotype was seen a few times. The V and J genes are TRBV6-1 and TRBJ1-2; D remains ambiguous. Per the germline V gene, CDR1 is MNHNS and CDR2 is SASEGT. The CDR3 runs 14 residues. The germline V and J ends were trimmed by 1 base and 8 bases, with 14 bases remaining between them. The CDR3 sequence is CASSEGAGSGGYTF. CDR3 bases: TGTGCCAGCAGTGAAGGCGCGGGGAGCGGCGGCTACACCTTC.

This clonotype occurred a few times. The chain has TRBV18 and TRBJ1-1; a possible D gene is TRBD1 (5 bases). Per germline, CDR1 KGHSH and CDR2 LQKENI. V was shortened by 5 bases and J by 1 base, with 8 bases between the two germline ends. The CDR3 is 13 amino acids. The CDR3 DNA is TGTGCCAGCTCAAATGGACAGAACACTGAAGCTTTCTTT. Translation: CASSNGQNTEAFF.

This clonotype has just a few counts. CDR3 sequence: CASSQIAGEGGETQYF. As DNA, the CDR3 is TGTGCCAGCAGCCAAATAGCGGGGGAAGGCGGGGAGACCCAGTACTTC. The V and J genes are TRBV3-1 and TRBJ2-5; 9 nucleotides agree with TRBD2. Germline CDR1 is LGHDT and CDR2 is YNNKEL (reference sequence). This CDR3 region has 16 residues. J lost 5 bases, V lost 2 bases, and 9 bases had no gene match.

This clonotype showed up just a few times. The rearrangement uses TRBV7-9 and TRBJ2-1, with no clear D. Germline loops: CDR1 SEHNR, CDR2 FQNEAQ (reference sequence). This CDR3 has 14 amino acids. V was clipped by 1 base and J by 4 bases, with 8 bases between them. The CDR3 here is CASSLGSVYNEQFF. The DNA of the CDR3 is TGTGCCAGCAGCTTAGGTTCAGTTTACAATGAGCAGTTCTTC. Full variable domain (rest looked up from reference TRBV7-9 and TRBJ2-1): DTGVSQNPRHKITKRGQNVTFRCDPISEHNRLYWYRQTLGQGPEFLTYFQNEAQLEKSRLLSDRFSAERPKGSFSTLEIQRTEQGDSAMYLCASSLGSVYNEQFFGPGTRLTVL.

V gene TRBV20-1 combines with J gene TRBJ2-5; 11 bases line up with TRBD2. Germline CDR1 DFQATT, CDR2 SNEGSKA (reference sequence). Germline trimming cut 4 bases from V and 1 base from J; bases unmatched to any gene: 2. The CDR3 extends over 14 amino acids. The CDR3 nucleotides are TGCAGTGCTACTAGCGGGAGGCTCCAAGAGACCCAGTACTTC. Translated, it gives CSATSGRLQETQYF.

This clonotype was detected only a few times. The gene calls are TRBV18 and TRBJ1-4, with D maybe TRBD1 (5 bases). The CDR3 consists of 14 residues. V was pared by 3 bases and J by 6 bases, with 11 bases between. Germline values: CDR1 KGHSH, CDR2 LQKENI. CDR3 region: CASSPRMGDEKLFF. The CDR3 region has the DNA TGTGCCAGCTCACCGCGTATGGGGGATGAAAAACTGTTTTTT. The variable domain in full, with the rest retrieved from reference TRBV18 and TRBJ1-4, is NAGVMQNPRHLVRRRGQEARLRCSPMKGHSHVYWYRQLPEEGLKFMVYLQKENIIDESGMPKERFSAEFPKEGPSILRIQQVVRGDSAAYFCASSPRMGDEKLFFGSGTQLSVL.

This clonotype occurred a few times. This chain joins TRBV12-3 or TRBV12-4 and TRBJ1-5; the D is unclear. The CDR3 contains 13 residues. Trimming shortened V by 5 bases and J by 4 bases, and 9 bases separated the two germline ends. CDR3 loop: CASSPWANQPQHF. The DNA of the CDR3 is TGTGCCAGCAGTCCTTGGGCTAATCAGCCCCAGCATTTT.

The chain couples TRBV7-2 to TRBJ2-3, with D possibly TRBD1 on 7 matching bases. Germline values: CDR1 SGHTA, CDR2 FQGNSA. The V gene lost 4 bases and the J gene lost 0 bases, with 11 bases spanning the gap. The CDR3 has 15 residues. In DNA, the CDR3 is TGTGCCAGCAGCTCAGGGGGGATGAGCACAGATACGCAGTATTTT. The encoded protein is CASSSGGMSTDTQYF.

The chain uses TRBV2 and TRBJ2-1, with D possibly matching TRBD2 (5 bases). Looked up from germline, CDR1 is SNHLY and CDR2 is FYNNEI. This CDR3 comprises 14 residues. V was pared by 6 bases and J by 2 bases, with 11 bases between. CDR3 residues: CASSESGTYNEQFF. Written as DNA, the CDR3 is TGTGCCAGCAGCGAGTCCGGGACCTACAATGAGCAGTTCTTC. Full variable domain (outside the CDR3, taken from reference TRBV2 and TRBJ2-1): EPEVTQTPSHQVTQMGQEVILRCVPISNHLYFYWYRQILGQKVEFLVSFYNNEISEKSEIFDDQFSVERPDGSNFTLKIRSTKLEDSAMYFCASSESGTYNEQFFGPGTRLTVL.

The CDR3 region is CSVTNLNTEAFF. CDR3 sequence (DNA): TGCAGCGTTACCAATCTGAACACTGAAGCTTTCTTT. The chain links TRBV29-1 to TRBJ1-1; no definite D call. V lost 5 bases and J 0 bases, leaving 7 bases between the germline ends. Germline V gene lookup returns CDR1 SQVTM and CDR2 ANQGSEA. The CDR3 consists of 12 residues.

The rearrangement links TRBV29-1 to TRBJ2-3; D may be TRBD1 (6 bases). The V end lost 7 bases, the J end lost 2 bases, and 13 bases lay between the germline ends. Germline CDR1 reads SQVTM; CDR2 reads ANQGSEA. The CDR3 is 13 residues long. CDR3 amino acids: CSEIQGNTDTQYF. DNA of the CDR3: TGCAGCGAAATCCAGGGGAACACAGATACGCAGTATTTT.

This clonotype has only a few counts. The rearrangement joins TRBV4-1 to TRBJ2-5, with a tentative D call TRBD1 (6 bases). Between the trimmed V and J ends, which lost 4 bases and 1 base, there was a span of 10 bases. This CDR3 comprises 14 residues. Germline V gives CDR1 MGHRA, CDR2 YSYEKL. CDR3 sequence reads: CASSRQGRQETQYF. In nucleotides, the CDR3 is TGCGCCAGCAGCCGGCAGGGGCGCCAAGAGACCCAGTACTTC.

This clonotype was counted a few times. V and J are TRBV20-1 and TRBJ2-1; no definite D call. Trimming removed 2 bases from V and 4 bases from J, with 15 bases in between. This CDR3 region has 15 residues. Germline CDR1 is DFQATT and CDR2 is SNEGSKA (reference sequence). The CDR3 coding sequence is TGCAGTGCTAGATTGAGTCCCTTCAAATACAATGAGCAGTTCTTC. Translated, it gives CSARLSPFKYNEQFF.

The CDR3 bases are TGTGCCAGCAGCTTAGTAGGGACAGGGTTTGCGAATGAGCAGTTCTTC. Protein sequence: CASSLVGTGFANEQFF. The chain joins TRBV7-2 to TRBJ2-1; 9 nucleotides agree with TRBD1. Germline trimming cut 1 base from V and 7 bases from J; bases unmatched to any gene: 8. Per germline, CDR1 SGHTA and CDR2 FQGNSA. The CDR3 loop spans 16 amino acids.

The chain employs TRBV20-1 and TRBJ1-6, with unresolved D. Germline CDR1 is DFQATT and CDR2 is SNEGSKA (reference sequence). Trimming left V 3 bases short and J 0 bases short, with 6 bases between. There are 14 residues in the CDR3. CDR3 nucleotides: TGCAGTGCTAGGGAGAGCTCCTATAATTCACCCCTCCACTTT. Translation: CSARESSYNSPLHF.

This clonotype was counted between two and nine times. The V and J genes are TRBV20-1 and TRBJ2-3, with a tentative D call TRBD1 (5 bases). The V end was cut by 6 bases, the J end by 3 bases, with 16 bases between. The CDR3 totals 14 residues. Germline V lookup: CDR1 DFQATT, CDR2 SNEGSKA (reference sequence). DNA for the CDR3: TGCAGTGCCACAGACAGAAGAGCTACAGATACGCAGTATTTT. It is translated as CSATDRRATDTQYF.

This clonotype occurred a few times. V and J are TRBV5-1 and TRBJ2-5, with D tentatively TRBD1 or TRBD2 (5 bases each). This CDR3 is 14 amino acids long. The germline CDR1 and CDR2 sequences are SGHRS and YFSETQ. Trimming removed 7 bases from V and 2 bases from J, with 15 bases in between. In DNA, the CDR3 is TGCGCCAGCGGAGCCACAGGAGGACAAGAGACCCAGTACTTC. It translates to CASGATGGQETQYF.

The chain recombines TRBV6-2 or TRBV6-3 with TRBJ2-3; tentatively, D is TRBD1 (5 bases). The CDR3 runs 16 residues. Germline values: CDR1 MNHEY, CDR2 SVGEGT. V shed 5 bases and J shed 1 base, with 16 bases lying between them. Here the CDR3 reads CASSLGHTGGTDTQYF. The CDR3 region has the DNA TGTGCCAGCAGTCTCGGACACACAGGCGGCACAGATACGCAGTATTTT.

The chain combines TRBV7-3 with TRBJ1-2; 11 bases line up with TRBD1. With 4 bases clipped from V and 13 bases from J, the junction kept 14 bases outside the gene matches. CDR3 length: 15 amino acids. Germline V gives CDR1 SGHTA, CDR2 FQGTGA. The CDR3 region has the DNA TGTGCCAGCAGCTCCAACTCCCCGGGACAGGGGGTGCTCACCTTC. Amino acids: CASSSNSPGQGVLTF. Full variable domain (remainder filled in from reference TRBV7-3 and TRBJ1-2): GAGVSQTPSNKVTEKGKYVELRCDPISGHTALYWYRQSLGQGPEFLIYFQGTGAADDSGLPNDRFFAVRPEGSVSTLKIQRTERGDSAVYLCASSSNSPGQGVLTFGSGTRLTVV.

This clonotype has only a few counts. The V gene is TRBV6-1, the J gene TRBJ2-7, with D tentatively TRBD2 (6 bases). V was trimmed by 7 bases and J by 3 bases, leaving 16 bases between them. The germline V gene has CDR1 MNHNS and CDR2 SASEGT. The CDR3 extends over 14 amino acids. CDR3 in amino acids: CASTFGLAFYEQYF. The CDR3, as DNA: TGTGCCAGCACCTTCGGGCTAGCGTTCTACGAGCAGTACTTC.